This T cell receptor (beta chain) was profiled in a study of shared clonotypes between healthy human individuals. Study-level information: Per donor, three plates held CD4 naive cells, three held CD4 memory, two held CD8 naive and one held CD8 memory. Study results and caveats: Naive CD4 clonotypes overlapped across a handful of donors at approximately 4.5%.

The authors ran the assay at deep level. In the original processing: ImmunoSEQ output held junction-only sequences without quality scores, so filtering differed. Repertoires were generated with immunoSEQ multiplex PCR, while TCRdb's copy carries only in-frame clones and drops some. V, J and clone size reflect that table, while D and trimming were determined from the DNA. The sample lists more than 600,000 clones, about 92% occurring once. Naive CD8 cells comprised CD45RO-negative, CCR7-positively selected cells, excluding terminally differentiated effector memory CD45RA+ cells. Comment on this clone: The antigen remains undetermined.

This clonotype was sampled from a man aged 30 to 45 in good health. Specimen: naive CD8+ T cells sorted from blood.

This CDR3 is CASSPTQGRNEKLFF. CDR3 bases: TGCGCCAGCAGCCCTACCCAGGGCCGGAATGAAAAACTGTTTTTT. V usage is TRBV4-1 and J usage is TRBJ1-4; maybe TRBD1 (5 bases). CDR1 and CDR2 (germline): MGHRA, YSYEKL. V lost 4 bases, J lost 5 bases, and 14 bases lay in between. The CDR3 is made up of 15 amino acids.